The clone carrying this T cell receptor beta chain was counted ten times or more. What it recognizes is unknown. The CDR3 has 13 residues. CDR1 and CDR2 (germline): MNHEY, SMNVEV (reference sequence). V dropped 6 bases and J dropped 11 bases, with 17 bases sitting between them. Unique molecular identifiers were affixed to discrete cDNA molecules within the library. In the authors' methods: A typical sample had 95,638 TCRs, with 23,224 to 690,600 overall. MiXCR was run by TCRdb on the 5' RACE reads, yielding one entry per CDR3 protein. None of the V and J calls come from the authors' own analysis; TCRdb made them. The data show around 140,000 distinct CDR3 sequences, approximately 4% seen once. Researchers extracted total RNA from unfractionated whole blood. This sample is drawn from a study of human T cells and chemical hapten exposure. General observations from the study: TCRs at a frequency above 1 in 1000 stayed unchanged with DPC sensitization.

This TCR was sampled from a female donor in good health. The chain couples TRBV27 to TRBJ2-1, with D perhaps matching TRBD1 (6 bases). The CDR3: CASSDRDIAQQFF. CDR3 nucleotide sequence: TGTGCCAGCAGCGACCGGGACATCGCACAGCAGTTCTTC.